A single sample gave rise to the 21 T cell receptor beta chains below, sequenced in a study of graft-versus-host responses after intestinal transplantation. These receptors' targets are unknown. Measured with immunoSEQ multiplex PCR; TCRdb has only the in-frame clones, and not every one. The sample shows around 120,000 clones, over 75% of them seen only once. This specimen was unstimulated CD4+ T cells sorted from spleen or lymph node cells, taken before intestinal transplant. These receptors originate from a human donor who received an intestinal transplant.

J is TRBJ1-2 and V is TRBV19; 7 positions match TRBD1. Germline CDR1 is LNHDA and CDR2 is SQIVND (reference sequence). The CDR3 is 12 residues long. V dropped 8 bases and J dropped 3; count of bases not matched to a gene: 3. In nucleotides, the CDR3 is TGTGCCAGTTCTGACAGGGACTATGGCTACACCTTC. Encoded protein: CASSDRDYGYTF.

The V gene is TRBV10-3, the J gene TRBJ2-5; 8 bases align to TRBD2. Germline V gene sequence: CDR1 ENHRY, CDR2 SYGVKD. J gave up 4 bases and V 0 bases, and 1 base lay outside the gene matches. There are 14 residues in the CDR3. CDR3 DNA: TGTGCCATCAGTGAGTCGGGACTAGGAGAGACCCAGTACTTC. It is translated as CAISESGLGETQYF.

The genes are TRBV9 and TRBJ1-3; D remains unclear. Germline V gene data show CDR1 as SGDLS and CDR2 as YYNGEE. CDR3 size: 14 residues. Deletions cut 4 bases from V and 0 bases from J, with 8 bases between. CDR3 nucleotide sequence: TGTGCCAGCAGCCATCCGAGCTCTGGAAACACCATATATTTT. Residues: CASSHPSSGNTIYF.

The DNA for the CDR3 is TGTGCCACCAGCAGTGACAGGGTGTATGGCTACACCTTC. This encodes CATSSDRVYGYTF. The chain carries TRBV15 and TRBJ1-2; 7 bases are shared with TRBD1. V lost 3 bases to trimming and J lost 5 bases; unmatched junction nucleotides: 3. Germline V gene data show CDR1 as LNHNV and CDR2 as YYDKDF (reference sequence). The CDR3 spans 13 residues.

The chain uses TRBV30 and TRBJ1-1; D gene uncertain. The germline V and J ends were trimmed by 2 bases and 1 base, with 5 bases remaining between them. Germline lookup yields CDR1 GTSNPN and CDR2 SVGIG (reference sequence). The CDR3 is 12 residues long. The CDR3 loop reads CAWSNGNTEAFF. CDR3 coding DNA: TGTGCCTGGAGTAACGGGAACACTGAAGCTTTCTTT.

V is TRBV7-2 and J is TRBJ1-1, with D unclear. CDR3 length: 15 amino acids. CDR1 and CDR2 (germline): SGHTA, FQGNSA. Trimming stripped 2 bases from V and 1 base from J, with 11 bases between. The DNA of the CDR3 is TGTGCCAGCAGCTTAAACCGCCCGGGGAACACTGAAGCTTTCTTT. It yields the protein CASSLNRPGNTEAFF.

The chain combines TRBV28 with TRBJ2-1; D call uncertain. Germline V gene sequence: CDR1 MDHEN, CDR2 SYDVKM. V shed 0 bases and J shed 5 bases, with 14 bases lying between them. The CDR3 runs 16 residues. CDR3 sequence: CASSLWGVTLNNEQFF. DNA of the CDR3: TGTGCCAGCAGTTTATGGGGCGTCACTCTCAACAATGAGCAGTTCTTC.

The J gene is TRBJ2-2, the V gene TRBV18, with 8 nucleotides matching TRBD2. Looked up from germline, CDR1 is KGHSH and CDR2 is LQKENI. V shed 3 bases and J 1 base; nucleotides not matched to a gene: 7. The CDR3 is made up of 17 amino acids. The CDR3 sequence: CASSPLLAAMNTGELFF. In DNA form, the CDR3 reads TGTGCCAGCTCACCCCTACTAGCGGCCATGAACACCGGGGAGCTGTTTTTT.

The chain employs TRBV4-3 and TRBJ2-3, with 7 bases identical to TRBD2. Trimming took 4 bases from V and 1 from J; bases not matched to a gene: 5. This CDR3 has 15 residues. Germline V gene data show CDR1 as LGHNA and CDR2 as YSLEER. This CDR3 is CASSPQRGGTDTQYF. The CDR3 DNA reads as TGCGCCAGCAGCCCCCAGCGGGGTGGCACAGATACGCAGTATTTT.

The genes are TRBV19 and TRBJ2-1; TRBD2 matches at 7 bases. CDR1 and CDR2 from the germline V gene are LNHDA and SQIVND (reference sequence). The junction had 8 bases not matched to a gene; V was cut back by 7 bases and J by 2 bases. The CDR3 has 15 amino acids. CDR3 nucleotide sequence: TGTGCCAGTACCCCTGGGACTACCGCCTACAATGAGCAGTTCTTC. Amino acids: CASTPGTTAYNEQFF.

CDR3 in amino acids: CASSPLGLNTEAFF. The CDR3 DNA follows: TGTGCCAGCAGTCCTCTCGGTCTGAACACTGAAGCTTTCTTT. The chain is built from TRBV27 and TRBJ1-1; the D is unclear. This CDR3 contains 14 residues. Germline loops: CDR1 MNHEY, CDR2 SMNVEV (reference sequence). V lost 5 bases and J 0 bases, leaving 10 bases between the germline ends.

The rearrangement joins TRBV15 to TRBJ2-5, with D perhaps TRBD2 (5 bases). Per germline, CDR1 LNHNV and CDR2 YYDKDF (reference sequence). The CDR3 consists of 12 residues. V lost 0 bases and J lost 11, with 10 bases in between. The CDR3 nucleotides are TGTGCCACCAGCAGAGACGGGATTCGGCAGTACTTC. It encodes CATSRDGIRQYF. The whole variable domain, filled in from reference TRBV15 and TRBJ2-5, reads DAMVIQNPRYQVTQFGKPVTLSCSQTLNHNVMYWYQQKSSQAPKLLFHYYDKDFNNEADTPDNFQSRRPNTSFCFLDIRSPGLGDTAMYLCATSRDGIRQYFGPGTRLLVL.

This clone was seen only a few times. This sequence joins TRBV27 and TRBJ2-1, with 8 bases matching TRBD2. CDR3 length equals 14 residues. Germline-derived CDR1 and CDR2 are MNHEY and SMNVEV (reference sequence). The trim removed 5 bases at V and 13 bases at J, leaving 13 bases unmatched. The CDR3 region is CASSVFPGLEKQFF. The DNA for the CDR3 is TGTGCCAGCAGTGTTTTCCCGGGACTAGAAAAACAGTTCTTC.

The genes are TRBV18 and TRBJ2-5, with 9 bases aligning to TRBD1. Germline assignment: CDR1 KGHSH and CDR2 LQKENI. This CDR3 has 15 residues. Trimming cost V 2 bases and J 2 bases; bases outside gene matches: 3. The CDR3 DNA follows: TGTGCCAGCTCACCAGGGACAGGGAATCAAGAGACCCAGTACTTC. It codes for CASSPGTGNQETQYF.

CDR3 in DNA: TGTGCCAGCAGCTTAGTGGTGGGGGGGACTTTCAATGAGCAGTTCTTC. Its protein product is CASSLVVGGTFNEQFF. The V gene is TRBV7-9, the J gene TRBJ2-1; 7 bases line up with TRBD2. The germline V gene has CDR1 SEHNR and CDR2 FQNEAQ (reference sequence). This CDR3 comprises 16 residues. V trimming: 1 base; J trimming: 6 bases; junction bases outside the gene matches: 9. The variable domain in full, with the rest retrieved from reference TRBV7-9 and TRBJ2-1, is DTGVSQNPRHKITKRGQNVTFRCDPISEHNRLYWYRQTLGQGPEFLTYFQNEAQLEKSRLLSDRFSAERPKGSFSTLEIQRTEQGDSAMYLCASSLVVGGTFNEQFFGPGTRLTVL.

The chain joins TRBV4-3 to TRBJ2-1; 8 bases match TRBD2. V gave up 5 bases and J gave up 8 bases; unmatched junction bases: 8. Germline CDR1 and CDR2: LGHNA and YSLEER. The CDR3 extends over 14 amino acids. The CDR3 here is CASSSRGGGDEQFF. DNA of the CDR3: TGCGCCAGCAGCAGCCGGGGGGGAGGGGATGAGCAGTTCTTC.

CDR3 protein: CASTQASQQFF. The DNA of the CDR3 is TGTGCCAGCACCCAGGCTTCCCAGCAGTTCTTC. The chain has TRBV6-5 and TRBJ2-1; D uncertain. Germline CDR1 is MNHEY and CDR2 is SVGAGI. The V end was cut by 7 bases, the J end by 11 bases, with 12 bases between. This CDR3 comprises 11 residues.

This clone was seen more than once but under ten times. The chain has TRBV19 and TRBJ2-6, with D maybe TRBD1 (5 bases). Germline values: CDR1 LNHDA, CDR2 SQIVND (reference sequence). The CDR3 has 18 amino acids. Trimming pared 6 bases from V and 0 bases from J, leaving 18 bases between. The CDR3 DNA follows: TGTGCCAGTAGACCTTTAGCTGGGGCCCCCTCTGGGGCCAACGTCCTGACTTTC. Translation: CASRPLAGAPSGANVLTF.

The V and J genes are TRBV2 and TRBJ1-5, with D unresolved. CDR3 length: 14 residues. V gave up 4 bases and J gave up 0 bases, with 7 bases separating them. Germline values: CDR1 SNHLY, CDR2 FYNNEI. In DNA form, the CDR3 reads TGTGCCAGCAGTGGTCAAAATAGCAATCAGCCCCAGCATTTT. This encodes CASSGQNSNQPQHF.

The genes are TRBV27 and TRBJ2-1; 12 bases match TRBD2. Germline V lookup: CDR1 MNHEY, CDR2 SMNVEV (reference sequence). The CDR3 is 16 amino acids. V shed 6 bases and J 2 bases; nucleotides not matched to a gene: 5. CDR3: CASSLTSGRTYNEQFF. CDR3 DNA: TGTGCCAGCAGCCTGACTAGCGGGAGAACCTACAATGAGCAGTTCTTC.

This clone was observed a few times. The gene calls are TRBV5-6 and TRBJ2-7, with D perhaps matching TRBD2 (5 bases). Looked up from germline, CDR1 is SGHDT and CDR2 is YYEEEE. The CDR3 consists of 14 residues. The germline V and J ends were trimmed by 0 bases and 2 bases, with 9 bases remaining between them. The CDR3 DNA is TGTGCCAGCAGCTTGGGGAGGTTGACCTACGAGCAGTACTTC. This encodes CASSLGRLTYEQYF.